This passage covers 5 T cell receptor beta chains from one sample sequenced in a study of response to subunit inactivated influenza vaccine. TCRdb recomputed calls from the RT-PCR reads with MiXCR, one row per CDR3 protein. The table has about 500,000 distinct CDR3 sequences, approximately 12% seen once. Sequenced material: PBMCs from blood, taken about 40 days after vaccination. All receptors come from a man aged 45-65 years who received an inactivated influenza vaccine.

This clonotype was counted between two and nine times. V usage is TRBV19 and J usage is TRBJ1-1, with D perhaps matching TRBD1 (5 bases). Germline V CDR1 and CDR2: LNHDA, SQIVND (reference sequence). The V gene lost 3 bases and the J gene lost 0 bases, with 11 bases spanning the gap. This CDR3 region has 15 residues. CDR3: CASSIVGQLNTEAFF. CDR3 DNA: TGTGCCAGTAGTATCGTCGGACAACTGAACACTGAAGCTTTCTTT.

This clonotype was detected many times. This rearrangement joins TRBV12-3 or TRBV12-4 to TRBJ1-5; D unclear. V was shortened by 4 bases and J by 5 bases, with 6 bases between the two germline ends. This CDR3 is built from 12 residues. In DNA, the CDR3 is TGTGCCAGCAGTTCGTCAGATCAGCCCCAGCATTTT. This sequence encodes CASSSSDQPQHF.

This clonotype was seen more than once but under ten times. The chain carries TRBV6-2 or TRBV6-3 and TRBJ2-5; tentative D call: TRBD2 (6 bases). This CDR3 contains 13 residues. Germline CDR1 reads MNHEY; CDR2 reads SVGEGT. V dropped 6 bases and J dropped 1 base, with 9 bases sitting between them. Written as DNA, the CDR3 is TGTGCCAGCAGAGAGACTAGCCAAGAGACCCAGTACTTC. It encodes CASRETSQETQYF.

The J gene is TRBJ2-7, the V gene TRBV29-1; 8 bases map to TRBD1. This CDR3 region has 13 residues. Germline CDR1 SQVTM, CDR2 ANQGSEA. J was trimmed by 4 bases and V by 6 bases; bases with no gene match: 8. The CDR3 DNA follows: TGCAGCGTCCGGTCGAACAGGGGGTACGAGCAGTACTTC. Translated, it gives CSVRSNRGYEQYF.

This clonotype was recorded many times. CDR3 protein: CATSRTLGTSRHPSTDTQYF. The CDR3 DNA reads TGTGCCACCAGCAGGACCTTAGGGACTAGCCGGCATCCTAGCACAGATACGCAGTATTTT. The V call is TRBV15, the J call TRBJ2-3, with 9 bases aligning to TRBD2. Germline V gene lookup returns CDR1 LNHNV and CDR2 YYDKDF (reference sequence). V shed 3 bases, J shed 0 bases, and the junction held 16 bases outside the gene matches. The CDR3 extends over 20 amino acids.